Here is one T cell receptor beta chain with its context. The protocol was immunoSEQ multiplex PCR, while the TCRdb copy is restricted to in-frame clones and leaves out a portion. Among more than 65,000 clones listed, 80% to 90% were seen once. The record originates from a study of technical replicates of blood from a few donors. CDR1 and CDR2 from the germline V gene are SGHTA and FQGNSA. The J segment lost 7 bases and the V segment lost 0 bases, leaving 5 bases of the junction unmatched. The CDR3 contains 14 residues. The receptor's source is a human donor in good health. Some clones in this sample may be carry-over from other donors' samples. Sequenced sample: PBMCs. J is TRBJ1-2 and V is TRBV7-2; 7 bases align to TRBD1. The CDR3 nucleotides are TGTGCCAGCAGCTTAGCGAGACAGGGAGGTGGCTACACCTTC. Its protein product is CASSLARQGGGYTF.